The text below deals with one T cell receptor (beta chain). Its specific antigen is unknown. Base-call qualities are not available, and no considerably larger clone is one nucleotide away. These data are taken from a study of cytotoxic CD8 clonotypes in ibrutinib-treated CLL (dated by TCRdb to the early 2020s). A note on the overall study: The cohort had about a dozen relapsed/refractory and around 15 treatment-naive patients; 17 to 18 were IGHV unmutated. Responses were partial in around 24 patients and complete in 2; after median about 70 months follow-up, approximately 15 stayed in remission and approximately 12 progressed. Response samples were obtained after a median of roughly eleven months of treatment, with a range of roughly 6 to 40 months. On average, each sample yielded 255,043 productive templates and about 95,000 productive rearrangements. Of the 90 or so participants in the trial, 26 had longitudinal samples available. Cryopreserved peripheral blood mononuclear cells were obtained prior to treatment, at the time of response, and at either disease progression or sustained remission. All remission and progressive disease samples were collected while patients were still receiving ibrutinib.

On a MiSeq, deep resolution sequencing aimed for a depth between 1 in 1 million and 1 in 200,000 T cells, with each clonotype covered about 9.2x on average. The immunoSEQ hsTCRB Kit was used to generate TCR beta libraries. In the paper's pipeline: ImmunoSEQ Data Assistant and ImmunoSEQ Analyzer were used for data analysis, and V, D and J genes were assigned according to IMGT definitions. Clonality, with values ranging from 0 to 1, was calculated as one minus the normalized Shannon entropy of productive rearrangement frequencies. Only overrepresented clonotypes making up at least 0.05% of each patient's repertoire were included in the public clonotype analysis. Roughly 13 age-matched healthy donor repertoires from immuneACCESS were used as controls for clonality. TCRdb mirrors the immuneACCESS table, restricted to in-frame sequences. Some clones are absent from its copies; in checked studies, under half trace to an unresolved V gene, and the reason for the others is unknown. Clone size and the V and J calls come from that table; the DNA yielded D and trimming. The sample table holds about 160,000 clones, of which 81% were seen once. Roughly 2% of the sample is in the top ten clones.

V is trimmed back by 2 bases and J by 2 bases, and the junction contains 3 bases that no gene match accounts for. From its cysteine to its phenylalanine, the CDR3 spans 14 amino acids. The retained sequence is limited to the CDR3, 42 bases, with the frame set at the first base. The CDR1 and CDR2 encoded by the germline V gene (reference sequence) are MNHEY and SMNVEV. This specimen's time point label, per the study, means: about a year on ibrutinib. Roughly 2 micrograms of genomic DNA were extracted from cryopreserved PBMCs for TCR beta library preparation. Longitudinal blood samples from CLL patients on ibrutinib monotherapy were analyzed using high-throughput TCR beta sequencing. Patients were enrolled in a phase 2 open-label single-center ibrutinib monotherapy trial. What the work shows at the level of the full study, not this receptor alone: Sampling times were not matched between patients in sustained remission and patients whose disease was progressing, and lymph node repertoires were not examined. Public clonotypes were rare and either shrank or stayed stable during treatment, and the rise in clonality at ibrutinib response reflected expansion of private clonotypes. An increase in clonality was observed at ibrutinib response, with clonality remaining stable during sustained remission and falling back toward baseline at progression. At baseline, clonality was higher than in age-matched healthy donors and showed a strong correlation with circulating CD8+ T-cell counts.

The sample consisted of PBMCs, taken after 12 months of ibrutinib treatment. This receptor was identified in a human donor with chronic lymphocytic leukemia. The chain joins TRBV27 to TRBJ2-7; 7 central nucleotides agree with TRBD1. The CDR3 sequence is CASSLTGQAYEQYF. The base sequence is TGTGCCAGCAGTTTAACCGGACAGGCCTACGAGCAGTACTTC.